In this sample, the clone carrying this TCR beta chain turned up many times. Its target is not known. The source of the sample is a study of CD8 T cells in ankylosing spondylitis. Study-wide points: In reactive arthritis synovial fluid and blood, some motif variants had been reported before.

TCRdb passed the 5' RACE reads through MiXCR, listing each CDR3 protein once. The sample carries approximately 180,000 distinct CDR3 sequences, 15% to 20% recorded once. V was cut by 6 bases and J by 0 bases, with 11 bases left in between. This CDR3 comprises 13 residues. The germline CDR1 and CDR2 sequences are SQVTM and ANQGSEA. The chain links TRBV29-1 to TRBJ1-2, with D possibly TRBD1 on 5 matching bases. The sequence was obtained from a male donor aged 10-30 years with ankylosing spondylitis or in good health (not recorded which). The source material was blood, either unsorted or a sorted T cell fraction (not recorded which). Here the CDR3 reads CSVDDRSNYGYTF. The CDR3 region has the DNA TGCAGCGTAGACGACAGATCTAACTATGGCTACACCTTC.